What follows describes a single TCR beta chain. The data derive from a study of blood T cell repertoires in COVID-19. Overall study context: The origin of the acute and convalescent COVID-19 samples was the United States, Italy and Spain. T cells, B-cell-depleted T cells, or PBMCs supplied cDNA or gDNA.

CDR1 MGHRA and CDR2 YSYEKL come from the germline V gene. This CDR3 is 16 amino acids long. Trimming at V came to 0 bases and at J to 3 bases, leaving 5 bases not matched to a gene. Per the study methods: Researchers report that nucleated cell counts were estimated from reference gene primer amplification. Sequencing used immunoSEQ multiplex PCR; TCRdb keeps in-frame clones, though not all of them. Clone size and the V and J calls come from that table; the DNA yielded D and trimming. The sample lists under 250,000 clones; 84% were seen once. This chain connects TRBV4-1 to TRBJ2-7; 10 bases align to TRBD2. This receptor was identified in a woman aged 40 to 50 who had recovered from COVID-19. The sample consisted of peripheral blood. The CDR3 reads CASSQDLAGDYYEQYF. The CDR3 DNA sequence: TGCGCCAGCAGCCAAGATCTAGCGGGGGATTACTACGAGCAGTACTTC.